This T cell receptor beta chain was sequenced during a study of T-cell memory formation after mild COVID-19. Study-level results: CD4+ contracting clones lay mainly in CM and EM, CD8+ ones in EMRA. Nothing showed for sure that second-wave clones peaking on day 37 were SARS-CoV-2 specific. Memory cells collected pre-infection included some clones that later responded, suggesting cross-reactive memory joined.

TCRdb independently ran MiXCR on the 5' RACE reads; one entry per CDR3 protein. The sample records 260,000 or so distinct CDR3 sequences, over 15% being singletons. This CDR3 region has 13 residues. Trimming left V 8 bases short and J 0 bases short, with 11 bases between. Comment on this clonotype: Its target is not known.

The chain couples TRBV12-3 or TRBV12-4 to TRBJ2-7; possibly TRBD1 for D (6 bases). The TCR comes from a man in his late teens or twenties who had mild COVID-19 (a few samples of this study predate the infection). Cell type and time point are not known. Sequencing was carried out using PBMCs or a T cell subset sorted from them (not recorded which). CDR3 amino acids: CASGTSSSYEQYF. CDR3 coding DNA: TGTGCCAGCGGGACATCCTCCTCCTACGAGCAGTACTTC.